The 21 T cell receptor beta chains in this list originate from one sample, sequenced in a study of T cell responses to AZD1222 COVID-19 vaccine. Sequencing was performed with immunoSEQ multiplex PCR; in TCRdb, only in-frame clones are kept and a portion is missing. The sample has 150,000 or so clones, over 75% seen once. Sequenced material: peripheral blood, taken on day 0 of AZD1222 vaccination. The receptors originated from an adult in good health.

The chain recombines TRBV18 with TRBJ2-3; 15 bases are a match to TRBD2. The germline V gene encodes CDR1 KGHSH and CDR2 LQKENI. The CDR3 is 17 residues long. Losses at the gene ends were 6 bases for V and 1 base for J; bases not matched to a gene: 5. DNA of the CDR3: TGTGCCAGCTCCGGACTAGCGGGGGGGCGAGGCACAGATACGCAGTATTTT. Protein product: CASSGLAGGRGTDTQYF.

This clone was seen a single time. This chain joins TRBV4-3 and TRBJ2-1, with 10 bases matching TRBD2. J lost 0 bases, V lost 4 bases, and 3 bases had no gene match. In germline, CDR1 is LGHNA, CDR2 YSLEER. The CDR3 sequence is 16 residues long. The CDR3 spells CASSRGTSDSYNEQFF. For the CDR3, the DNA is TGCGCCAGCAGCCGAGGGACTAGCGACTCCTACAATGAGCAGTTCTTC.

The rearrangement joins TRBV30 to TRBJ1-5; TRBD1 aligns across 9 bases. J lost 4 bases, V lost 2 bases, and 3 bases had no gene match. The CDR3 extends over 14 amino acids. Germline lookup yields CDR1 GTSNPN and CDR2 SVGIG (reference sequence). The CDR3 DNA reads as TGTGCCTGGAGTCGGGACAGGGTAAATCAGCCCCAGCATTTT. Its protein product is CAWSRDRVNQPQHF.

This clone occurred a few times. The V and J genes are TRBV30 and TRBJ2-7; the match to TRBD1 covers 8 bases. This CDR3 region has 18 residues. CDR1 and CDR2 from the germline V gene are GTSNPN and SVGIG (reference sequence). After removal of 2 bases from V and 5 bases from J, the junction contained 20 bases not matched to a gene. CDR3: CAWSKLLGGQGATDEQYF. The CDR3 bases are TGTGCCTGGAGTAAACTTCTGGGCGGACAGGGAGCAACAGACGAGCAGTACTTC. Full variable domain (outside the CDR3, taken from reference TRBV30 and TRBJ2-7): SQTIHQWPATLVQPVGSPLSLECTVEGTSNPNLYWYRQAAGRGLQLLFYSVGIGQISSEVPQNLSASRPQDRQFILSSKKLLLSDSGFYLCAWSKLLGGQGATDEQYFGPGTRLTVT.

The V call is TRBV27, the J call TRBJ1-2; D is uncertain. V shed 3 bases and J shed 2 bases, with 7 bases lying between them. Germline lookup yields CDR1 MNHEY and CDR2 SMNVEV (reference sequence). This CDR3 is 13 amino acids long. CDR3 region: CASSLAGNYGYTF. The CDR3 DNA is TGTGCCAGCAGTTTGGCGGGGAACTATGGCTACACCTTC.

CDR3 amino acids: CASSLRIAYEQYF. CDR3 sequence (DNA): TGTGCCAGCAGCTTAAGGATAGCCTACGAGCAGTACTTC. The gene calls are TRBV13 and TRBJ2-7; D gene unclear. CDR3 length: 13 residues. Germline values: CDR1 PRHDT, CDR2 FYEKMQ (reference sequence). Trimming left V 2 bases short and J 2 bases short, with 7 bases between.

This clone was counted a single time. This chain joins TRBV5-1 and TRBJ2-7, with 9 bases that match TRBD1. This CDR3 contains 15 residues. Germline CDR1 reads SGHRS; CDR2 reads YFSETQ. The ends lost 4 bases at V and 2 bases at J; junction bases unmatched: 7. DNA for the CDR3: TGCGCCAGCAGCCGACAGGGGGAGCGGCCCTACGAGCAGTACTTC. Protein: CASSRQGERPYEQYF.

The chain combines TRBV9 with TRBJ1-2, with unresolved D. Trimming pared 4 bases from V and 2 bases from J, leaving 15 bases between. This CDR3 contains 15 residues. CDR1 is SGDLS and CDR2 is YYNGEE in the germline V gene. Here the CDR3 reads CASSPAASANYGYTF. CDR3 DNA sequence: TGTGCCAGCAGCCCAGCGGCCTCGGCCAACTATGGCTACACCTTC.

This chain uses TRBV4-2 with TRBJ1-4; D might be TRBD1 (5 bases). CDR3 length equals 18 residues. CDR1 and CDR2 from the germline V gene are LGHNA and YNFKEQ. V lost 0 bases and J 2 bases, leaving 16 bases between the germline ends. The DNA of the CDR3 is TGTGCCAGCAGCCAAGATGTTGGATGGGGCCGGACTAATGAAAAACTGTTTTTT. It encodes CASSQDVGWGRTNEKLFF.

The CDR3 spells CASSDGAPGKLFF. The CDR3 DNA sequence: TGTGCCAGCAGTGACGGGGCACCAGGAAAACTGTTTTTT. The chain joins TRBV6-1 to TRBJ1-4; D might be TRBD1 (5 bases). This CDR3 spans 13 amino acids. Per the germline V gene, CDR1 is MNHNS and CDR2 is SASEGT. V was trimmed by 3 bases and J by 10 bases, leaving 12 bases between them.

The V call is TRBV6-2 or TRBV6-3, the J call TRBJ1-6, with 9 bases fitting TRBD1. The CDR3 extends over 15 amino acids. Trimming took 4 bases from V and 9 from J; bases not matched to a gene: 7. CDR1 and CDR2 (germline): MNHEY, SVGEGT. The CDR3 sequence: CASSSGQGSGSPLHF. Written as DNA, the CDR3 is TGTGCCAGCAGTTCCGGACAGGGGTCAGGTTCACCCCTCCACTTT.

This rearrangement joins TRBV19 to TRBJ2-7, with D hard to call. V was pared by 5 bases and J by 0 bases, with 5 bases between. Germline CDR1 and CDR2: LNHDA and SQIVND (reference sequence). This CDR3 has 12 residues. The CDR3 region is CASSLGSYEQYF. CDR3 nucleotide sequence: TGTGCCAGTAGTCTGGGCTCCTACGAGCAGTACTTC.

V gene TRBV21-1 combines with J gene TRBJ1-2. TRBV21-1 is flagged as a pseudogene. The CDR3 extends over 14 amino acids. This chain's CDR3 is CASSKPAAPRGYTF. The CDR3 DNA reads TGTGCCAGCAGCAAACCGGCAGCCCCGAGAGGTTACACCTTC.

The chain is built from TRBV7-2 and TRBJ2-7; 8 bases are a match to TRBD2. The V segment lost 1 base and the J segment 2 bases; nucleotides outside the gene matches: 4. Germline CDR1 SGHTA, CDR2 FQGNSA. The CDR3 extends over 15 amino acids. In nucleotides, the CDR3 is TGTGCCAGCAGCTTAGGGCCAGCGGGGGCCTACGAGCAGTACTTC. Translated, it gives CASSLGPAGAYEQYF.

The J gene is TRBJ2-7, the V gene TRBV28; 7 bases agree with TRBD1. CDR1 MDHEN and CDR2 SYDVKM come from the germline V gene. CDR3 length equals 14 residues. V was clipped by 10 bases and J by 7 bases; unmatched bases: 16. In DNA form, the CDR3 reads TGTGCCACAGTGGCCGGACAGGCCCCTGGGGAGCAGTACTTC. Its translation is CATVAGQAPGEQYF.

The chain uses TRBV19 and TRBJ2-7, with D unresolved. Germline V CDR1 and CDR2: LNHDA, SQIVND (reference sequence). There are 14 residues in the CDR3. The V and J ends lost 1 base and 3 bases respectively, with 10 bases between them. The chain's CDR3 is CASSIGTVFYEQYF. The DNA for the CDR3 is TGTGCCAGTAGTATAGGGACGGTTTTCTACGAGCAGTACTTC.

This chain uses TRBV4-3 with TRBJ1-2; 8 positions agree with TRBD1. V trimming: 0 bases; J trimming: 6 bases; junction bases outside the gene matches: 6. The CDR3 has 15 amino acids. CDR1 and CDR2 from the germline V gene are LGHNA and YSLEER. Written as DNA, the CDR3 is TGCGCCAGCAGCCAAGATTGGACAGGGTTCGATGGCTACACCTTC. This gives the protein CASSQDWTGFDGYTF.

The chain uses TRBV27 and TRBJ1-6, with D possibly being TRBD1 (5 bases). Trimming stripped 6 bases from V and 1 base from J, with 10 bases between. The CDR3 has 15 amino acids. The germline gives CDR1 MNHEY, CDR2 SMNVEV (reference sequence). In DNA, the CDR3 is TGTGCCAGCAGATGGTCAGGGTCCTATAATTCACCCCTCCACTTT. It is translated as CASRWSGSYNSPLHF.

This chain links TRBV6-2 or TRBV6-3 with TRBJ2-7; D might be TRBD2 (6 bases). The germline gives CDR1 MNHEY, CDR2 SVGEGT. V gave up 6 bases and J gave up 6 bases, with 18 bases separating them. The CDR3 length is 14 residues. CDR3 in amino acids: CASSTGTGVSEQYF. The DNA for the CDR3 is TGTGCCAGCAGCACCGGGACTGGCGTCTCCGAGCAGTACTTC.

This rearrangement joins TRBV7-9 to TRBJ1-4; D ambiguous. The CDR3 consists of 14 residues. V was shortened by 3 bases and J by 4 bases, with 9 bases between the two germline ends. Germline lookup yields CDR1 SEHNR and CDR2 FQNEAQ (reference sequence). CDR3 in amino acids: CASSLGQDNEKLFF. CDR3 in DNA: TGTGCCAGCAGCTTGGGTCAGGATAATGAAAAACTGTTTTTT.

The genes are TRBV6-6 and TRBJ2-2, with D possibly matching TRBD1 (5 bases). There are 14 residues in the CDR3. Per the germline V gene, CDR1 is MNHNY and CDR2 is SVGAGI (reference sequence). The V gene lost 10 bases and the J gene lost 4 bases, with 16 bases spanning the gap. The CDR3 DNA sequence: TGTGCCACCACAGGAATGGCTCCCACCGGGGAGCTGTTTTTT. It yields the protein CATTGMAPTGELFF.